This T cell receptor beta chain was identified during a study of blood T cell repertoires in COVID-19. On the study more broadly: Sites across the United States, Italy and Spain contributed samples from acute and convalescent COVID-19. PBMCs, B-cell-depleted T cells, or T cells provided the cDNA or gDNA that made up the material.

Germline-derived CDR1 and CDR2 are DFQATT and SNEGSKA (reference sequence). CDR3 size: 14 residues. Trimming removed 3 bases from V and 5 bases from J; junction bases left unmatched: 8. Study processing details: The authors estimated nucleated cell counts from reference gene primer amplification. TCRdb's copy holds only in-frame clones and misses some; the assay was immunoSEQ multiplex PCR. Clone size and V and J calls were adopted from that table, with D and trimming inferred from the DNA. The profile shows some 80,000 clones, roughly 87% of them singletons. The sample was peripheral blood. The sequence was obtained from a man older than 75 with acute or convalescent COVID-19. The chain recombines TRBV20-1 with TRBJ2-5; the match to TRBD2 covers 8 bases. The chain's CDR3 is CSASTGGAGETQYF. The CDR3, as DNA: TGCAGTGCTAGTACCGGGGGGGCCGGGGAGACCCAGTACTTC.